Following are 21 T cell receptor beta chains from one sample sequenced in a study of post-analysis software for immune sequencing data (dated by TCRdb to between 2014 and 2016). The full study reports these points: Significantly higher frequencies in patients than in controls were found for several TRBV segments, including TRBV5-6, TRBV5-1 and TRBV20-1.

Library preparation employed PCR. Sequencing was carried out with an Illumina HiSeq 2500. Unique molecular identifiers were incorporated into TCR beta cDNA libraries to reduce PCR and sequencing biases. In TCRdb, the public reads were trimmed at Q25 with fastp and aligned with MiXCR, with productive beta chains retained. For every CDR3 protein sequence, its rows merge into one entry that carries the most common genes and DNA. The sample records around 700,000 distinct CDR3 sequences, 59% of which are singletons. In total, the top ten clones hold around 11% of the sample. Their antigens are not known. Sequenced sample: blood. The receptors come from a girl under 10 years old with multiple sclerosis.

The chain joins TRBV10-2 to TRBJ1-2, with D maybe TRBD1 (5 bases). CDR3 length: 14 residues. Germline V gene sequence: CDR1 WSHSY, CDR2 SAAADI. V shed 6 bases and J shed 3 bases, with 14 bases lying between them. The CDR3 loop is CASRAGTADYGYTF. The CDR3 DNA sequence: TGCGCCAGCAGGGCCGGGACCGCGGACTATGGCTACACCTTC.

The genes are TRBV20-1 and TRBJ2-1; TRBD1 matches at 8 bases. V trimming: 1 base; J trimming: 4 bases; junction bases outside the gene matches: 24. From germline, CDR1 is DFQATT and CDR2 SNEGSKA (reference sequence). CDR3 length: 21 residues. The CDR3 DNA reads TGCAGTGCTAGAGCCCGCCGGGACAGGCGAATCCTTGGAAAGTCGTACAATGAGCAGTTCTTC. Its translation is CSARARRDRRILGKSYNEQFF.

The V gene is TRBV5-1, the J gene TRBJ2-7, with D perhaps TRBD1 (6 bases). The germline V gene encodes CDR1 SGHRS and CDR2 YFSETQ. This CDR3 spans 15 amino acids. Trimming stripped 0 bases from V and 0 bases from J, with 10 bases between. For the CDR3, the DNA is TGCGCCAGCAGCTTGGCACAGGGTCACTCCTACGAGCAGTACTTC. It encodes CASSLAQGHSYEQYF.

The chain is built from TRBV6-2 or TRBV6-3 and TRBJ2-1, with 10 bases aligning to TRBD2. The germline V gene encodes CDR1 MNHEY and CDR2 SVGEGT. V dropped 0 bases and J dropped 7; count of bases not matched to a gene: 12. This CDR3 comprises 18 residues. The CDR3 DNA follows: TGTGCCAGCAGTTACTCGATCCAGCGGGGGGGCCTGAGGAATGAGCAGTTCTTC. This encodes CASSYSIQRGGLRNEQFF.

The CDR3 DNA reads TGTGCCAGCAGCCGGCAAGGTCAGCCCCAGCATTTT. Protein product: CASSRQGQPQHF. V usage is TRBV11-2 and J usage is TRBJ1-5; no clear D. The V gene's germline CDR1 is SGHAT and CDR2 FQNNGV. V was shortened by 5 bases and J by 6 bases, with 8 bases between the two germline ends. This CDR3 comprises 12 residues.

The V call is TRBV7-6, the J call TRBJ2-5; TRBD1 might be the D (6 bases). V lost 5 bases and J lost 4, with 17 bases in between. From germline, CDR1 is SGHVS and CDR2 FNYEAQ. The CDR3 consists of 15 residues. CDR3 protein: CASSQDGTPGETQYF. The DNA of the CDR3 is TGTGCCAGCAGCCAAGACGGGACACCCGGAGAGACCCAGTACTTC.

This clonotype was detected a few times. This rearrangement joins TRBV29-1 to TRBJ2-7, with D possibly being TRBD1 (6 bases). The germline V gene has CDR1 SQVTM and CDR2 ANQGSEA. V was cut by 6 bases and J by 1 base, with 16 bases left in between. CDR3 length: 14 residues. The CDR3 reads CSVLPGQGSYEQYF. The CDR3, as DNA: TGCAGCGTCCTACCGGGGCAGGGGTCCTACGAGCAGTACTTC.

The chain links TRBV20-1 to TRBJ1-3, with 8 positions matching TRBD1. V shed 0 bases and J 0 bases; nucleotides not matched to a gene: 4. The CDR3 sequence is 16 residues long. Germline loops: CDR1 DFQATT, CDR2 SNEGSKA (reference sequence). This chain's CDR3 is CSARDQGTGSGNTIYF. The CDR3 nucleotides read TGCAGTGCTAGAGATCAAGGGACAGGCTCTGGAAACACCATATATTTT.

This rearrangement joins TRBV27 to TRBJ2-1; 11 bases map to TRBD2. V trimming: 5 bases; J trimming: 4 bases; junction bases outside the gene matches: 10. Germline V gene data show CDR1 as MNHEY and CDR2 as SMNVEV (reference sequence). The CDR3 extends over 17 amino acids. CDR3 DNA sequence: TGTGCCAGCAGTCCGCGTCTAGCGGGGGGACTATACAATGAGCAGTTCTTC. Amino acids: CASSPRLAGGLYNEQFF.

Only one count was recorded for this clonotype. The V and J genes are TRBV7-9 and TRBJ2-7; the match to TRBD2 covers 8 bases. V dropped 5 bases and J dropped 0; count of bases not matched to a gene: 15. The CDR3 covers 18 residues. The V gene's germline CDR1 is SEHNR and CDR2 FQNEAQ (reference sequence). This CDR3 is CASSRPGGAGGLSYEQYF. CDR3 in DNA: TGTGCCAGCAGCCGACCGGGGGGGGCGGGAGGACTCTCCTACGAGCAGTACTTC.

Only a few counts were recorded for this clonotype. The rearrangement links TRBV3-1 to TRBJ2-7, with unresolved D. Trimming took 1 base from V and 4 from J, leaving 5 bases between them. The CDR3 spans 12 residues. Germline V lookup: CDR1 LGHDT, CDR2 YNNKEL (reference sequence). CDR3 DNA: TGTGCCAGCAGCCAAGTTGGTTACGAGCAGTACTTC. Its protein is CASSQVGYEQYF.

Only one count was recorded for this clonotype. The CDR3 sequence: CSVAQSGAGNNEQFF. DNA for the CDR3: TGCAGCGTTGCGCAATCCGGGGCAGGGAACAATGAGCAGTTCTTC. The V and J genes are TRBV29-1 and TRBJ2-1, with D perhaps being TRBD1 or TRBD2 (5 bases each). The CDR3 consists of 15 residues. In germline, CDR1 is SQVTM, CDR2 ANQGSEA. V lost 4 bases and J lost 5, with 18 bases in between.

The V and J genes are TRBV28 and TRBJ2-3; tentative D call: TRBD2 (6 bases). Germline CDR1 reads MDHEN; CDR2 reads SYDVKM. Between the trimmed V and J ends, which lost 6 bases and 6 bases, there was a span of 13 bases. This CDR3 has 13 residues. In nucleotides, the CDR3 is TGTGCCAGCAGGTTGTGGGGGGAGGATACGCAGTATTTT. It specifies CASRLWGEDTQYF. The full variable domain, completed using reference TRBV28 and TRBJ2-3, is DVKVTQSSRYLVKRTGEKVFLECVQDMDHENMFWYRQDPGLGLRLIYFSYDVKMKEKGDIPEGYSVSREKKERFSLILESASTNQTSMYLCASRLWGEDTQYFGPGTRLTVL.

CDR3 nucleotide sequence: TGCAGCGTTGAAGGAATCCAGGGGGCCGATCACTATGGCTACACCTTC. Protein product: CSVEGIQGADHYGYTF. The chain links TRBV29-1 to TRBJ1-2; TRBD1 matches at 8 bases. After removal of 1 base from V and 3 bases from J, the junction contained 10 bases not matched to a gene. The CDR3 consists of 16 residues. Germline lookup yields CDR1 SQVTM and CDR2 ANQGSEA.

The V and J genes are TRBV12-3 or TRBV12-4 and TRBJ2-2; D not certain. With 3 bases removed from V and 7 bases from J, the gap between germline ends came to 9 bases. There are 13 residues in the CDR3. CDR3 protein: CASSLVDSGELFF. The CDR3 DNA is TGTGCCAGCAGTTTGGTCGATAGCGGGGAGCTGTTTTTT.

The genes are TRBV9 and TRBJ2-3, with D unclear. V lost 0 bases to trimming and J lost 4 bases, with 6 bases between them. Germline V lookup: CDR1 SGDLS, CDR2 YYNGEE. There are 13 residues in the CDR3. CDR3 DNA sequence: TGTGCCAGCAGCGTAGCTTCGGCAGATACGCAGTATTTT. It specifies CASSVASADTQYF. The whole variable domain, filled in from reference TRBV9 and TRBJ2-3, reads DSGVTQTPKHLITATGQRVTLRCSPRSGDLSVYWYQQSLDQGLQFLIQYYNGEERAKGNILERFSAQQFPDLHSELNLSSLELGDSALYFCASSVASADTQYFGPGTRLTVL.

Points on this clonotype: Mismatch with germline at one junction end may stem from a read error. The chain joins TRBV20-1 to TRBJ2-1; D tentatively reads TRBD1 or TRBD2 (6 bases each). Germline V lookup: CDR1 DFQATT, CDR2 SNEGSKA (reference sequence). The CDR3 sequence is 15 residues long. CDR3 sequence reads: CSARGGPGSYNEQFF. The CDR3 DNA follows: TGTAGTGCTAGAGGGGGGCCAGGGTCCTACAATGAGCAGTTCTTC.

This clonotype was counted between two and nine times. This chain uses TRBV5-5 with TRBJ2-4, with unresolved D. Trimming removed 4 bases from V and 0 bases from J, with 11 bases in between. There are 15 residues in the CDR3. Germline V lookup: CDR1 SGHKS, CDR2 YYEKEE (reference sequence). The CDR3 nucleotides read TGTGCCAGCAGCCCTCTTGCCTTAGCCAAAAACATTCAGTACTTC. Encoded protein: CASSPLALAKNIQYF. The complete variable domain, with remaining parts taken from reference TRBV5-5 and TRBJ2-4, reads DAGVTQSPTHLIKTRGQQVTLRCSPISGHKSVSWYQQVLGQGPQFIFQYYEKEERGRGNFPDRFSARQFPNYSSELNVNALLLGDSALYLCASSPLALAKNIQYFGAGTRLSVL.

The V call is TRBV6-2 or TRBV6-3, the J call TRBJ2-3; D uncertain. Trimming left V 5 bases short and J 4 bases short, with 10 bases between. The CDR3 has 13 amino acids. Germline CDR1 is MNHEY and CDR2 is SVGEGT. CDR3 region: CASSGRVADTQYF. In nucleotides, the CDR3 is TGTGCCAGCAGTGGCCGGGTTGCAGATACGCAGTATTTT.

This chain uses TRBV4-3 with TRBJ1-2, with 12 positions matching TRBD1. Trimming cost V 5 bases and J 4 bases; bases outside gene matches: 2. CDR1 is LGHNA, CDR2 YSLEER, per germline. The CDR3 has 14 amino acids. The CDR3 is CASSWGQGAYGYTF. The CDR3 DNA reads as TGCGCCAGCAGCTGGGGACAGGGGGCCTATGGCTACACCTTC.

This clonotype was found a few times. This chain uses TRBV18 with TRBJ2-1; D may be TRBD2 (6 bases). CDR1 KGHSH and CDR2 LQKENI come from the germline V gene. Trimming took off 6 bases at V and 1 base at J, with 13 bases between the two ends. CDR3 length equals 15 residues. CDR3 in amino acids: CASSPDSGSYNEQFF. The CDR3 nucleotides read TGTGCCAGCTCCCCAGATAGCGGTTCCTACAATGAGCAGTTCTTC.